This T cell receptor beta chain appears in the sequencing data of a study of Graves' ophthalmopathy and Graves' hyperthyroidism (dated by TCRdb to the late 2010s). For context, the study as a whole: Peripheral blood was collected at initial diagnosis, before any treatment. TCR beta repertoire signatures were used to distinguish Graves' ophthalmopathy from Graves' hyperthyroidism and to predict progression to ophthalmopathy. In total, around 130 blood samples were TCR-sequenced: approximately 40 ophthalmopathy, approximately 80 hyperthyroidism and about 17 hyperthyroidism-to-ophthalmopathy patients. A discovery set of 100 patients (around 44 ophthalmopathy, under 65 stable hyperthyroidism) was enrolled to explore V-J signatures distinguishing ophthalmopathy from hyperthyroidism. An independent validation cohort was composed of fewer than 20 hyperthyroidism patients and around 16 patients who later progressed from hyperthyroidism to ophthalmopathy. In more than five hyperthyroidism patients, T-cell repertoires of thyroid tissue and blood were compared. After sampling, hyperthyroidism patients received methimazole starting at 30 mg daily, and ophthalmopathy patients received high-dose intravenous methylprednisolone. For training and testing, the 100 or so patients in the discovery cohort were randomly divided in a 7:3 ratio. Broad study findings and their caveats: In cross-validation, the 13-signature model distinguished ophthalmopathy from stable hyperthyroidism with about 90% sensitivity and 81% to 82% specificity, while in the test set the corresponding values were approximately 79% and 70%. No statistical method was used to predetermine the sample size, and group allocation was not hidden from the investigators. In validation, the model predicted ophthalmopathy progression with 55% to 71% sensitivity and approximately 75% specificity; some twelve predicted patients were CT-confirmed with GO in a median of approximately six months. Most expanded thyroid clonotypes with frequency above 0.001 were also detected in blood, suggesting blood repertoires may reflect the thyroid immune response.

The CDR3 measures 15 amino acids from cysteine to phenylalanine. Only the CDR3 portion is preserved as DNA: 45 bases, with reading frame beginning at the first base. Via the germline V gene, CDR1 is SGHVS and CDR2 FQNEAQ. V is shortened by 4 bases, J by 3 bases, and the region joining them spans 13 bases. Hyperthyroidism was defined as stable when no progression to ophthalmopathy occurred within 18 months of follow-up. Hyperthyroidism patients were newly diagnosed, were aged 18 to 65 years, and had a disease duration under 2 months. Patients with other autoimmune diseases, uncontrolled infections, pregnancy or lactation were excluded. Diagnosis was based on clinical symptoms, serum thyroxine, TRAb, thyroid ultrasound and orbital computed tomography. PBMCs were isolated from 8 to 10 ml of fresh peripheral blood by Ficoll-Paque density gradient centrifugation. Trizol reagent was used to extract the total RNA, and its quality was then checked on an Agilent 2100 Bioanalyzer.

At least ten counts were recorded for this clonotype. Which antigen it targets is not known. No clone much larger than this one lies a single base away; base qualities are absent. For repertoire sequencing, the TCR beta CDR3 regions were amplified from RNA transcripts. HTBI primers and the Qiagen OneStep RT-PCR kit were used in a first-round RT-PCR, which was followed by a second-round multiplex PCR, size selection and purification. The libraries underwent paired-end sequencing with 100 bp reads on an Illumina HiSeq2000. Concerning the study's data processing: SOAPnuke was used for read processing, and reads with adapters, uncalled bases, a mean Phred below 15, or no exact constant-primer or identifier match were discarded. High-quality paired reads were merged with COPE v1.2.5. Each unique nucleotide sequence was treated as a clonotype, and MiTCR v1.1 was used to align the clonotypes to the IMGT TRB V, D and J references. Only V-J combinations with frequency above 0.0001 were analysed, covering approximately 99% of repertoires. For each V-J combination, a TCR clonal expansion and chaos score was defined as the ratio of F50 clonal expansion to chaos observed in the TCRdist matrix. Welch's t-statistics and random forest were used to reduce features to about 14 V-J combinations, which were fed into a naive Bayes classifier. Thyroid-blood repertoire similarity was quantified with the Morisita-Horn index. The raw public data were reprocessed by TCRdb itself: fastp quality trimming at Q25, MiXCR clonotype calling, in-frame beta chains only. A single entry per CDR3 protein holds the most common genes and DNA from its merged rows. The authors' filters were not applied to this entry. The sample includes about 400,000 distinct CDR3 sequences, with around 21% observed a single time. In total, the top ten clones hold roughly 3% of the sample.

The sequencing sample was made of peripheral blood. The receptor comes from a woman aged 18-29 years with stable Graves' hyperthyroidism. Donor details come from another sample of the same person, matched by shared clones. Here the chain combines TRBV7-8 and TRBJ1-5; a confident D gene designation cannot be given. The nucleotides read TGTGCCAGCAGCTCTCATCAGACGGCCAATCAGCCCCAGCATTTT. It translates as CASSSHQTANQPQHF.